Presented here are 2 T cell receptor beta chains from one specimen sequenced in a study of T cells after yellow fever vaccination. From the 5' RACE reads, TCRdb called clonotypes with MiXCR, one entry per CDR3 protein. The sample yields fewer than 450,000 distinct CDR3 sequences, approximately 8% seen once. Material: PBMCs, obtained about 41 days after the first yellow fever vaccination. These receptors all stem from a man aged 18 to 35 who received the YFV17D yellow fever vaccine.

V usage is TRBV6-5 and J usage is TRBJ1-1, with TRBD1 as a possible D gene (6 bases). Trimming stripped 4 bases from V and 6 bases from J, with 21 bases between. The CDR3 is made up of 16 amino acids. Germline lookup yields CDR1 MNHEY and CDR2 SVGAGI. The DNA for the CDR3 is TGTGCCAGCAGTTCCACGGCAGGGGCCCGCGGGGCTGAAGCTTTCTTT. As protein: CASSSTAGARGAEAFF.

In its sample, this clonotype was seen many times. The V and J genes are TRBV6-5 and TRBJ2-3, with a possible D match to TRBD1 (5 bases). V gave up 3 bases and J gave up 3 bases, with 16 bases separating them. The length of the CDR3 is 16 residues. From germline, CDR1 is MNHEY and CDR2 SVGAGI. Written as DNA, the CDR3 is TGTGCCAGCAGTTATTCACAGGCGGTTGGAACAGATACGCAGTATTTT. Encoded protein: CASSYSQAVGTDTQYF.